These T cell receptor beta chains were read from a single sample in a study of blood T cell repertoires in COVID-19. Here immunoSEQ multiplex PCR was the method, and the copy in TCRdb shows in-frame clones only, minus some. In the table there are about 70,000 clones, approximately 86% of which are singletons. Sequencing was carried out using peripheral blood. The source is a woman aged 60-75 years with acute or convalescent COVID-19. Each CDR3 is given with its conserved first and last residue. The order of the fields is D gene, J gene, V gene, clone size, CDR3 DNA, CDR3 protein. D genes are given only for firm matches. Clone size is stated in some rows and not others, as once, few, many or a class when expanded.

D gene: -; J gene: TRBJ2-7; V gene: TRBV28; clone size: medium-sized; CDR3 DNA: TGTGCCAGCAGCCCCGTCTCGCCGTACTCGTGGCGGGGAATGTACGAGCAGTACTTC; CDR3 protein: CASSPVSPYSWRGMYEQYF
D gene: -; J gene: TRBJ1-2; V gene: TRBV30; clone size: -; CDR3 DNA: TGTGCCTGGAGTGTGTCACAGAACTATGGCTACACCTTC; CDR3 protein: CAWSVSQNYGYTF
D gene: TRBD2; J gene: TRBJ2-2; V gene: TRBV6-6; clone size: -; CDR3 DNA: TGTGCCAGCAGCCTCGGACTAGCGGGAGATACCGGGGAGCTGTTTTTT; CDR3 protein: CASSLGLAGDTGELFF
D gene: -; J gene: TRBJ1-4; V gene: TRBV28; clone size: -; CDR3 DNA: TGTGCCACCGGGGAAAAAGTCGATGAAAAACTGTTTTTT; CDR3 protein: CATGEKVDEKLFF
D gene: TRBD1; J gene: TRBJ1-2; V gene: TRBV6-5; clone size: once; CDR3 DNA: TGTGCCAGCAAGATGGACAGGGAGGGCTACACCTTC; CDR3 protein: CASKMDREGYTF
D gene: TRBD1; J gene: TRBJ1-5; V gene: TRBV27; clone size: -; CDR3 DNA: TGTGCCAGCAGTATTGGGACAGGGGGCAACCAGCCCCAGCATTTT; CDR3 protein: CASSIGTGGNQPQHF
D gene: -; J gene: TRBJ2-7; V gene: TRBV15; clone size: -; CDR3 DNA: TGTGCCACCAGCTCGAGGAGGGAAACGTACGAGCAGTACTTC; CDR3 protein: CATSSRRETYEQYF
D gene: TRBD2; J gene: TRBJ2-7; V gene: TRBV7-6; clone size: once; CDR3 DNA: TGTGCCAGCAGCTTAACCAGGACTAGCGGGAGTTCCTTCGAGCAGTACTTC; CDR3 protein: CASSLTRTSGSSFEQYF
D gene: -; J gene: TRBJ2-3; V gene: TRBV3-1/TRBV3-2; clone size: -; CDR3 DNA: TGTGCCACTAGTCCGATCAATACAGATACGCAGTATTTT; CDR3 protein: CATSPINTDTQYF
D gene: TRBD1; J gene: TRBJ2-5; V gene: TRBV9; clone size: -; CDR3 DNA: TGTGCCAGCAGCGTCTCCGGGACAGGGGGTTCGGCCCAAGAGACCCAGTACTTC; CDR3 protein: CASSVSGTGGSAQETQYF
D gene: -; J gene: TRBJ1-1; V gene: TRBV12-2; clone size: once; CDR3 DNA: TGTGCAAGTCGCTTAGCCCCTCCGGGATCAATGAACACTGAAGCTTTCTTT; CDR3 protein: CASRLAPPGSMNTEAFF
D gene: -; J gene: TRBJ1-2; V gene: TRBV12-3/TRBV12-4; clone size: -; CDR3 DNA: TGTGCCACCACACCTCGGGGTAACTATGGCTACACCTTC; CDR3 protein: CATTPRGNYGYTF
D gene: -; J gene: TRBJ1-1; V gene: TRBV2; clone size: -; CDR3 DNA: TGTGCCAGCAGTTTGACGGAGGGGAACACTGAAGCTTTCTTT; CDR3 protein: CASSLTEGNTEAFF
D gene: -; J gene: TRBJ1-5; V gene: TRBV5-1; clone size: few; CDR3 DNA: TGCGCCAGCAGCTTTAAAGACCGGGAGAGCAATCAGCCCCAGCATTTT; CDR3 protein: CASSFKDRESNQPQHF
D gene: TRBD1; J gene: TRBJ1-1; V gene: TRBV5-1; clone size: -; CDR3 DNA: TGCGCCAGCAGCTTGGTCCCCAGGGGGGACACTGAAGCTTTCTTT; CDR3 protein: CASSLVPRGDTEAFF
D gene: TRBD2; J gene: TRBJ2-1; V gene: TRBV9; clone size: -; CDR3 DNA: TGTGCCAGCAGCGTCGGCGGGGGGGCCTACAATGAGCAGTTCTTC; CDR3 protein: CASSVGGGAYNEQFF
D gene: -; J gene: TRBJ1-3; V gene: TRBV15; clone size: -; CDR3 DNA: TGTGCCACCAGCAGAGATAAAAATTCCGGAAACACCATATATTTT; CDR3 protein: CATSRDKNSGNTIYF
D gene: -; J gene: TRBJ1-2; V gene: TRBV20-1; clone size: -; CDR3 DNA: TGCAGTGCGAAACATGGCTATGGCTACACCTTC; CDR3 protein: CSAKHGYGYTF
D gene: TRBD2; J gene: TRBJ2-7; V gene: TRBV7-8; clone size: few; CDR3 DNA: TGTGCCAGCAGCTTCGTTAGCGGGAGGTTTGACGAGCAGTACTTC; CDR3 protein: CASSFVSGRFDEQYF
D gene: -; J gene: TRBJ1-2; V gene: TRBV7-9; clone size: -; CDR3 DNA: TGTGCCAGCAGCCCCTCTGGAGCAGGCGGACTTAACTATGGCTACACCTTC; CDR3 protein: CASSPSGAGGLNYGYTF
D gene: TRBD2; J gene: TRBJ2-1; V gene: TRBV3-1/TRBV3-2; clone size: many; CDR3 DNA: TGTGCCAGCAGCCAAGAATTCGCGGGAGGGGGCCATGAGCAGTTCTTC; CDR3 protein: CASSQEFAGGGHEQFF
D gene: -; J gene: TRBJ1-1; V gene: TRBV6-5; clone size: -; CDR3 DNA: TGTGCCAGCAGACCACAGGGCTACACTGAAGCTTTCTTT; CDR3 protein: CASRPQGYTEAFF
D gene: TRBD1; J gene: TRBJ1-6; V gene: TRBV9; clone size: -; CDR3 DNA: TGTGCCAGCAGCGTACGGGGACAGGGCTCACCCCTCCACTTT; CDR3 protein: CASSVRGQGSPLHF
D gene: -; J gene: TRBJ1-1; V gene: TRBV2; clone size: -; CDR3 DNA: TGTGCCAGCAGTGCTGGCCCTAACACTGAAGCTTTCTTT; CDR3 protein: CASSAGPNTEAFF
D gene: -; J gene: TRBJ1-2; V gene: TRBV29-1; clone size: once; CDR3 DNA: TGCAGCGTTGAATCGAGCGACAGAAATGGCTACACCTTC; CDR3 protein: CSVESSDRNGYTF
D gene: TRBD2; J gene: TRBJ2-7; V gene: TRBV4-2; clone size: -; CDR3 DNA: TGTGCCAGCAGCCAAACGACTAGCGGGATCTACGAGCAGTACTTC; CDR3 protein: CASSQTTSGIYEQYF
D gene: TRBD1; J gene: TRBJ1-1; V gene: TRBV2; clone size: -; CDR3 DNA: TGTGCCAGCTCTGCACAGGGGGACACTGAAGCTTTCTTT; CDR3 protein: CASSAQGDTEAFF
D gene: TRBD1; J gene: TRBJ2-1; V gene: TRBV24-1; clone size: -; CDR3 DNA: TGTGCCACCGGGAGTACAGGGGGCATCTCAAATGAGCAGTTCTTC; CDR3 protein: CATGSTGGISNEQFF
D gene: TRBD1; J gene: TRBJ1-4; V gene: TRBV7-8; clone size: -; CDR3 DNA: TGTGCCAGCAGCTTAGTCAGGGGGTGGAATGAAAAACTGTTTTTT; CDR3 protein: CASSLVRGWNEKLFF
D gene: -; J gene: TRBJ1-6; V gene: TRBV9; clone size: -; CDR3 DNA: TGTGCCAGCAGCGGTGCCGAGGGTTGGAATTCACCCCTCCACTTT; CDR3 protein: CASSGAEGWNSPLHF
D gene: TRBD1; J gene: TRBJ1-2; V gene: TRBV30; clone size: once; CDR3 DNA: TGTGCCTGGAATCCCTTTAAGACAGGGGGCTATGGCTACACCTTC; CDR3 protein: CAWNPFKTGGYGYTF
D gene: TRBD1; J gene: TRBJ1-3; V gene: TRBV15; clone size: once; CDR3 DNA: TGTGCCACCAGCAGCAGGGGGCAAGGGGTGGGAAACACCATATATTTT; CDR3 protein: CATSSRGQGVGNTIYF
D gene: -; J gene: TRBJ2-2; V gene: TRBV9; clone size: few; CDR3 DNA: TGTGCCAGCAGCGTAGCGGGGGAAATACTTGGCGGGGAGCTGTTTTTT; CDR3 protein: CASSVAGEILGGELFF
D gene: -; J gene: TRBJ2-7; V gene: TRBV7-2; clone size: -; CDR3 DNA: TGTGCCAGCAGCGTCAACAGGAGGGGCTCCTACGAGCAGTACTTC; CDR3 protein: CASSVNRRGSYEQYF
D gene: -; J gene: TRBJ1-6; V gene: TRBV4-1; clone size: -; CDR3 DNA: TGCGCCAGCAGCCAAGATTCAGGGGTGAATAATTCACCCCTCCACTTT; CDR3 protein: CASSQDSGVNNSPLHF
D gene: -; J gene: TRBJ2-2; V gene: TRBV6-5; clone size: -; CDR3 DNA: TGTGCCAGCGATTGGGAACAGGGTATCACCGGGGAGCTGTTTTTT; CDR3 protein: CASDWEQGITGELFF
D gene: TRBD2; J gene: TRBJ2-2; V gene: TRBV27; clone size: -; CDR3 DNA: TGTGCCAGCAGTTTTAGCGGGGATTTGAACACCGGGGAGCTGTTTTTT; CDR3 protein: CASSFSGDLNTGELFF
D gene: -; J gene: TRBJ1-2; V gene: TRBV13; clone size: few; CDR3 DNA: TGTGCCAGCAGCAGGAGGGGGGGCGCGGTTCCGCGGGACTATGGCTACACCTTC; CDR3 protein: CASSRRGGAVPRDYGYTF
D gene: -; J gene: TRBJ1-4; V gene: TRBV5-8; clone size: -; CDR3 DNA: TGTGCCAGCAGCTTTCCCAGGGGTAACGAAAAACTGTTTTTT; CDR3 protein: CASSFPRGNEKLFF
D gene: -; J gene: TRBJ2-7; V gene: TRBV5-4; clone size: -; CDR3 DNA: TGTGCCAGCAGCTTCCGTGGCTCGTCCTACGAGCAGTACTTC; CDR3 protein: CASSFRGSSYEQYF
D gene: -; J gene: TRBJ2-4; V gene: TRBV28; clone size: -; CDR3 DNA: TGTGCCAGCATTCCGCGAGGATTTCTAGCCAAAAACATTCAGTACTTC; CDR3 protein: CASIPRGFLAKNIQYF
D gene: TRBD1; J gene: TRBJ1-2; V gene: TRBV28; clone size: -; CDR3 DNA: TGTGCCAGCAGCACTCACAGGGGATACTATGGCTACACCTTC; CDR3 protein: CASSTHRGYYGYTF
D gene: -; J gene: TRBJ1-1; V gene: TRBV5-1; clone size: -; CDR3 DNA: TGCGCCAGCAGCCACTTGGTACAGGAGATGAACACTGAAGCTTTCTTT; CDR3 protein: CASSHLVQEMNTEAFF
D gene: -; J gene: TRBJ2-2; V gene: TRBV9; clone size: -; CDR3 DNA: TGTGCCAGCAGCGTAGCTGGGAGGTCCACCGGGGAGCTGTTTTTT; CDR3 protein: CASSVAGRSTGELFF
D gene: TRBD1; J gene: TRBJ1-5; V gene: TRBV7-9; clone size: -; CDR3 DNA: TGTGCCAGCAGCCTCGACAGGGGAATCGGACAGCCCCAGCATTTT; CDR3 protein: CASSLDRGIGQPQHF
D gene: TRBD1; J gene: TRBJ1-2; V gene: TRBV6-5; clone size: -; CDR3 DNA: TGTGCCAGCACTACGGGACAGGTGCCCTATGGCTACACCTTC; CDR3 protein: CASTTGQVPYGYTF